This TCR beta chain was retrieved from a study of T-cell memory formation after mild COVID-19. Looking at the study overall: Largely donor-specific TCR clusters were found. Findings of the study overall: CD8+ contracting clones occupied EMRA, while CD4+ ones occupied mainly CM and EM. Clones that contracted from day 15 to 85 had balanced CD4/CD8; later expanders were CD4+ biased.

TCR alpha and TCR beta cDNA libraries carrying sample barcodes and UMIs were produced by 5'RACE using constant-segment primers. TCRdb redid the calling of the 5' RACE reads with MiXCR, one entry per CDR3 protein. The sample lists hundreds of thousands of distinct CDR3 sequences, 20% to 25% occurring once. This clonotype was seen only a few times. Its antigen remains unidentified. The germline gives CDR1 SGHNT, CDR2 YENEEA. With 4 bases clipped from V and 3 bases from J, the junction kept 18 bases outside the gene matches. This CDR3 comprises 20 residues. The V gene is TRBV11-3, the J gene TRBJ2-5; TRBD2 matches 12 bases. Sequencing was carried out using PBMCs or a T cell subset sorted from them (not recorded which). The sequence was collected from an adult woman who had mild COVID-19 (a few samples of this study predate the infection). Cell type and time point are not known. CDR3 region: CASSSSWTSGIMGVEETQYF. As DNA, the CDR3 is TGTGCCAGCAGCTCGTCTTGGACTAGCGGGATAATGGGAGTCGAAGAGACCCAGTACTTC.